This TCR beta chain was captured in a study of blood T cells in healthy people across ages. Study findings and constraints: Because donor CMV status was unknown, expanded clonotype changes were possibly confounded.

V dropped 2 bases and J dropped 3 bases, with 7 bases sitting between them. The CDR3 totals 13 residues. Looked up from germline, CDR1 is MNHEY and CDR2 is SVGAGI. Combining a sample-barcoded 5' primer with a J-beta primer mix, a second PCR ran for about 7 to 11 cycles. Via MiXCR, TCRdb re-called the 5' RACE reads, giving one row per CDR3 protein. The repertoire holds 1.5 million to 2 million distinct CDR3 sequences, with approximately 30% as singletons. This clonotype appeared many times. Its antigen remains unknown. Caucasian, healthy and from Russia, the donors were aged between roughly 6 and 95. Each sample provided at least 6 micrograms of extracted total RNA.

Material: blood. This receptor was taken from a woman aged 30 to 39 in good health. The J gene is TRBJ1-2, the V gene TRBV6-5; D is uncertain. CDR3 DNA: TGTGCCAGCAGTTACGACGGATACTATGGCTACACCTTC. Translation gives CASSYDGYYGYTF.